This TCR beta chain was identified in a study of Ad26.COV2.S vaccination and SARS-CoV-2 variants. Study findings and constraints: Participants given vaccine showed non-spike TCR breadth similar to that of placebo recipients. There was a possibility that the TCR breadth and depth analyses underestimated total T cell responses.

The ends were cut back, 2 bases at V and 7 bases at J, with 5 bases in the middle. This CDR3 region has 11 residues. Documented treatment: 15 to 20 received Ad26.COV2.S at low or high dose, single or two shots; several received placebo; per-sample allocation not given. Sampling took place 63 days after the first vaccine or placebo injection. Points on this clone: Antigen specificity is unknown.

Only in-frame clones appear in the TCRdb table, and some are missing; sequencing was by immunoSEQ multiplex PCR. The table lists about 430,000 clones, 75% to 95% of them singletons. The chain combines TRBV12-3 or TRBV12-4 with TRBJ1-1; D remains unclear. Sequenced material: peripheral blood, taken in a trial of Ad26.COV2.S vaccine versus placebo. This TCR was recovered from a person between 18 and 59 years old who received the Ad26.COV2.S COVID-19 vaccine or a placebo. CDR3 DNA: TGTGCCAGCAGTTTACGCGGTGAAGCTTTCTTT. Encoded protein: CASSLRGEAFF.